A single T cell receptor beta chain is shown here with its context. The antigen it binds to is not known. No base quality information exists; no much larger clone differs at one position. From each donor, a single peripheral blood sample of about 100 mL on average was drawn into heparinised tubes. Using a panel that included CD45RO, CCR7, CD25, CD127, CD95 and CD27, naive, central memory, regulatory and stem cell-like memory CD4+ T cells were sorted on a BD FACSAria II. Purity was above 95% for every sorted population. PBMCs were separated immediately by Lymphoprep density gradient centrifugation and were stained directly, without being cultured. So that batch effects would be minimized, each experiment stained and sorted samples in pairs, pairing one healthy donor with one patient. The entire isolated RNA was reverse transcribed using the High Capacity cDNA Reverse Transcription Kit, and thus expressed TCRB transcripts were sequenced. Naive, central memory and regulatory T cell samples underwent deep immunoSEQ sequencing, averaging about 3.57 million total reads per sample. After sorted cells were lysed in RLT buffer, RNA was extracted with DNase-treated RNeasy Micro or Mini kits, with the choice depending on cell number. Each cell subset was processed on its own to prevent cross-contamination, while patient and healthy donor samples were processed together. The immunoSEQ multiplex PCR was used to amplify TCRB sequences from cDNA, yielding 87-bp fragments that span the CDR3 region. Amplicons were sequenced on the Illumina HiSeq platform. The authors processed their data as follows. PCR bias was corrected computationally using synthetic template baselines, and reads within Hamming distance 2 were collapsed, with unmergeable singletons discarded. Reads were aligned against IMGT so that V, D and J genes, CDR3 length and insertions or deletions at six rearrangement sites could be assigned. Within each subset, clonotype counts were normalized to sorted cell number, after which true diversity and Gini coefficients were computed with the tcR R package. The overlap coefficient, calculated on TCRB nucleotide sequences, was used to quantify repertoire sharing. TCRdb's version of the immuneACCESS table is confined to in-frame rearrangements and falls short of the full clone set. An unresolved V gene accounts for under half of the shortfall where checked; the remainder is of unknown origin. Clonal size and the V and J genes are those of that table, whereas D and trimming came from the DNA. Here the sample has about 52,000 clones; roughly 41% occur a single time. Over 1.1% of the sample is taken by the ten largest.

This record comes from a study of beta chain features in type 1 diabetes (dated by TCRdb to the late 2010s). Context from the whole study: Mean age, gender distribution, total cell number and subset yield did not differ between patients and healthy donors. A total of approximately 100,000,000 sorted cells were examined across all samples, and the number of cells per subset was strongly correlated with RNA yield. The study compared TCRB repertoires of sorted circulating CD4+ T cell subsets between recently diagnosed type 1 diabetes patients and matched healthy donors. Regulatory and stem cell-like memory subsets were isolated from only 8 patients and about eight healthy donors, whereas naive and central memory subsets came from all 30 or so donors.

Study-wide findings and limitations: Because small numbers of individuals were included in the HLA sub-analyses, any influence of HLA type on TCRB rearrangement was left unresolved. Type 1 diabetes patients showed a moderate but significant shortening of TCRB CDR3 length in all four CD4+ subsets. Patients with type 1 diabetes made fewer insertions and deleted more nucleotides at VDJ recombination sites, implying thymic rearrangement abnormalities. PCR may preferentially amplify shorter templates, but because patient and control samples were amplified and corrected together, any resulting skew would affect both groups equally. Naive, central memory and regulatory TCRB repertoires appeared to be more alike among patients than among healthy donors. Because cDNA rather than genomic DNA was sequenced, highly expressing activated cells could have been over-represented, although no difference in activation and CD3 levels was found between groups.

This clonotype originated in a man aged 25-40 years with type 1 diabetes. Sample: Tregs from blood. The cell subset or site label, read with the paper, signifies: regulatory CD4+ T cells.

Here is the DNA: TGTGCCAGCAGCTCTCGTTTAGCGGGAGACCGCACAGATACGCAGTATTTT. It is translated as CASSSRLAGDRTDTQYF. The chain is made from TRBV11-2 and TRBJ2-3; the junction holds 9 bases that match TRBD2. The germline V gene yields SGHAT for CDR1 and FQNNGV for CDR2. From cysteine to phenylalanine, the CDR3 is 17 amino acids long. The DNA shown is the 51-base CDR3, in frame from base 1. Trimming takes 4 bases off V and 1 base off J; junction bases not matched to a gene: 9.